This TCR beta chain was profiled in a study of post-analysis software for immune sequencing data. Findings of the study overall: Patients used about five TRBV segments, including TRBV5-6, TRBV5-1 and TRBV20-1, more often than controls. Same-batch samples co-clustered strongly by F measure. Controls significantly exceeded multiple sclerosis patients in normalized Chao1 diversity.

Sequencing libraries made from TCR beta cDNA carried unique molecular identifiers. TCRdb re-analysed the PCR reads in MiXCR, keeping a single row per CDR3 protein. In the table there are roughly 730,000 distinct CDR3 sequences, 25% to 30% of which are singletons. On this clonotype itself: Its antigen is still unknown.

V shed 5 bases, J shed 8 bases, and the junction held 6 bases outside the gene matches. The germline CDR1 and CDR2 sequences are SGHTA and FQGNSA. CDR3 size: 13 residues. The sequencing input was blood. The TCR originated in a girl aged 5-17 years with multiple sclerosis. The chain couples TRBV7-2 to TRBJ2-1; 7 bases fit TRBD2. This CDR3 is CASSRGLFDEQFF. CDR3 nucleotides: TGTGCCAGCAGCCGGGGACTATTCGATGAGCAGTTCTTC.